Listed below are T cell receptor beta chains from one sample, sequenced in a study of shared clonotypes between healthy human individuals. Produced via immunoSEQ multiplex PCR; TCRdb's table is partial and in-frame only. The data show about 2 million clones, roughly 95% seen once. Sample: naive CD8+ T cells sorted from blood. The receptor source for this set is a man aged 18-30 years in good health. Each CDR3 is given with its conserved first and last residue. The D gene is left open where the match is weak. Size is stated for part of the rows, as once, few or many counts, or as a class when the clone is expanded.

TGTGCCAGCTCACTCGACTGGGACCGATCCTACGAGCAGTACTTC,CASSLDWDRSYEQYF,TRBV18,15,NA,NA,TRBJ2-7
TGTGCCAGCAGTAGCACGGAATCCTATGGCTACACCTTC,CASSSTESYGYTF,TRBV19,13,NA,NA,TRBJ1-2
TGTGCCAGCAGCTATCATACGGGGGAGAGGGGCAATGAGCAGTTCTTC,CASSYHTGERGNEQFF,TRBV5-6,16,NA,NA,TRBJ2-1
TGTGCCAGCAGCTTGGGGAGTAGCACAGGGGGTCAAGGTGGCTACACCTTC,CASSLGSSTGGQGGYTF,TRBV5-6,17,NA,TRBD1,TRBJ1-2
TGTGCCAGCAGTTACTCACAGGAACTAGCCCAGTACTTC,CASSYSQELAQYF,TRBV6-5,13,NA,NA,TRBJ2-5
TGTGCCAGCAGTTACGACCTTCGAACGGGCACTGAAGCTTTCTTT,CASSYDLRTGTEAFF,TRBV6-6,15,NA,NA,TRBJ1-1
TGTGCCAGCAGCTTATCGGAACAGAGTTCCTACGAGCAGTACTTC,CASSLSEQSSYEQYF,TRBV7-9,15,NA,NA,TRBJ2-7
TGTGCCAGCAGCCAAGGGCCTACGGGCGCCTACGAGCAGTACTTC,CASSQGPTGAYEQYF,TRBV14,15,NA,NA,TRBJ2-7
TGTGCCTGGAGTCAGGAAGCCGCGGAGCAGTACTTC,CAWSQEAAEQYF,TRBV30,12,NA,NA,TRBJ2-7
TGTGCCAGCAGCGTAGTAGGGGGGGAAGGAGAGACCCAGTACTTC,CASSVVGGEGETQYF,TRBV9,15,NA,NA,TRBJ2-5
TGTGCCAGCAGCGACCTAAGCTCTGGGGCCAACGTCCTGACTTTC,CASSDLSSGANVLTF,TRBV13,15,NA,NA,TRBJ2-6
TGTGCCAGCAGCTACAGGGAGTACTATGGCTACACCTTC,CASSYREYYGYTF,TRBV28,13,once,NA,TRBJ1-2
TGCAGTGCTCAGGAAAACCCTGAAGCTTTCTTT,CSAQENPEAFF,TRBV20-1,11,NA,NA,TRBJ1-1
TGTGCCAGCAGCCTCTGGGCGAGCTCCTACAATGAGCAGTTCTTC,CASSLWASSYNEQFF,TRBV14,15,NA,NA,TRBJ2-1
TGCGCCAGCAGCCAAGATCCACTTACTGGTACAGGCACAGATACGCAGTATTTT,CASSQDPLTGTGTDTQYF,TRBV4-1,18,NA,NA,TRBJ2-3
TGTGCCAGCCAATTCGGGGTGGGCACTGAAGCTTTCTTT,CASQFGVGTEAFF,TRBV19,13,few,NA,TRBJ1-1
TGTGCCAGCAGCTTACAGGCAATCCCCTACGAGCAGTACTTC,CASSLQAIPYEQYF,TRBV13,14,NA,NA,TRBJ2-7
TGTGCCAGCAGTTACCTGGGGGCGGATGAGCAGTTCTTC,CASSYLGADEQFF,TRBV6-6,13,once,NA,TRBJ2-1
TGTGCCAGCAGTTTTTGGGGGGCAGAAGGGCAGAACTATGGCTACACCTTC,CASSFWGAEGQNYGYTF,TRBV28,17,NA,NA,TRBJ1-2
TGCGCCAGCAGCCTGGGCGGGGACTACGAGCAGTACTTC,CASSLGGDYEQYF,TRBV4-1,13,NA,NA,TRBJ2-7
TGTGCCAGCAGAGTCGAAGGACAACTGGAGACCCAGTACTTC,CASRVEGQLETQYF,TRBV28,14,NA,NA,TRBJ2-5
TGTGCCAGCAGCTTAGCGGGGGGCGAGCAGTACTTC,CASSLAGGEQYF,TRBV7-9,12,NA,NA,TRBJ2-7
TGTGCCAGCACCCTGGGACTAGCGGGGGGGGCTGAGCAGTTCTTC,CASTLGLAGGAEQFF,TRBV28,15,once,TRBD2,TRBJ2-1
TGTGTAATGGAAAACTCCTACAATGAGCAGTTCTTC,CVMENSYNEQFF,TRBV28,12,NA,NA,TRBJ2-1
TGTGCCAGCAGTTACCCTGGAAGCGAGCAGTTCTTC,CASSYPGSEQFF,TRBV27,12,NA,NA,TRBJ2-1
TGTGCCAGCAGCTTAGCGGGTCTAACAGGGGGCTTTGAAAAACTGTTTTTT,CASSLAGLTGGFEKLFF,TRBV7-8,17,once,TRBD1,TRBJ1-4
TGTGCCAGCAGCTTAATTTCACAGGGCGAGCAGTACTTC,CASSLISQGEQYF,TRBV13,13,NA,NA,TRBJ2-7
TGTGCCAGCAGCGTAGTAGGTTACGGGGAGCTGTTTTTT,CASSVVGYGELFF,TRBV9,13,NA,NA,TRBJ2-2
TGCGCCAGCAGCCAAGACAAACTAGCGGGAGCGGGAAAGGTCCAAGAGACCCAGTACTTC,CASSQDKLAGAGKVQETQYF,TRBV4-1,20,NA,TRBD2,TRBJ2-5